The sample holds a few counts of the clone carrying this T cell receptor beta chain. These data originate in a study of cytomegalovirus exposure and HLA in healthy donors. This CDR3 region has 14 residues. Trimming cost V 0 bases and J 2 bases, with 9 bases left between them. Germline CDR1 and CDR2: SGHTS and YDEGEE. PCR employed 60 Vbeta and 13 Jbeta primers. TCRdb keeps only in-frame clones here, not all; method: immunoSEQ multiplex PCR. The table has roughly 80,000 clones, over 60% seen once. This TCR came from a male donor in good health and CMV-seropositive. The V and J genes are TRBV5-8 and TRBJ2-7; maybe TRBD1 (6 bases). What was sequenced was PBMCs. The CDR3 loop is CASSLADRPYEQYF. As DNA, the CDR3 is TGTGCCAGCAGCTTGGCCGACAGGCCCTACGAGCAGTACTTC.